What follows are 20 T cell receptor beta chains derived from one specimen sequenced in a study of shared clonotypes between healthy human individuals. Some clones are missing from TCRdb's copy, which holds only in-frame ones; the method was immunoSEQ multiplex PCR. The table records a few hundred thousand clones, just over 65% of them present only once. Sequencing was performed on memory CD4+ T cells sorted from blood. This sample's subset: CD45RA-negative fraction. Receptors originate from a man in his thirties or forties in good health.

This clone was detected a few times. The J gene is TRBJ2-7, the V gene TRBV2; no clear D gene. Between the trimmed V and J ends, which lost 6 bases and 7 bases, there was a span of 10 bases. CDR3 size: 11 residues. The germline gives CDR1 SNHLY, CDR2 FYNNEI. CDR3 DNA: TGTGCCAGCAGGGAATCTTGGGAGCAGTACTTC. Translation: CASRESWEQYF.

This clone was observed a few times. This CDR3 is CASTQGPIYGYTF. CDR3 DNA sequence: TGTGCCAGCACCCAGGGGCCAATTTATGGCTACACCTTC. This sequence joins TRBV2 and TRBJ1-2; possibly TRBD1 for D (6 bases). V lost 7 bases to trimming and J lost 5 bases, with 14 bases between them. CDR3 size: 13 residues. Germline V CDR1 and CDR2: SNHLY, FYNNEI.

V is TRBV7-9 and J is TRBJ2-7; D tentatively fits TRBD1 or TRBD2 (5 bases each). The CDR3 has 16 residues. Germline values: CDR1 SEHNR, CDR2 FQNEAQ (reference sequence). V was pared by 6 bases and J by 2 bases, with 20 bases between. The CDR3 DNA reads as TGTGCCAGCAGGCCATACCAGGGTAGAGGGCCCTACGAGCAGTACTTC. This codes for CASRPYQGRGPYEQYF. The whole variable domain, filled in from reference TRBV7-9 and TRBJ2-7, reads DTGVSQNPRHKITKRGQNVTFRCDPISEHNRLYWYRQTLGQGPEFLTYFQNEAQLEKSRLLSDRFSAERPKGSFSTLEIQRTEQGDSAMYLCASRPYQGRGPYEQYFGPGTRLTVT.

The rearrangement uses TRBV7-9 and TRBJ2-1; D gene unclear. The CDR3 runs 17 residues. Germline V CDR1 and CDR2: SEHNR, FQNEAQ (reference sequence). V was shortened by 5 bases and J by 0 bases, with 17 bases between the two germline ends. The CDR3 protein is CASSRPDGFSSYNEQFF. DNA for the CDR3: TGTGCCAGCAGCCGACCGGACGGTTTTAGCTCCTACAATGAGCAGTTCTTC.

The rearrangement uses TRBV6-4 and TRBJ2-1; 10 bases are a match to TRBD2. The CDR3 sequence is 17 residues long. V dropped 0 bases and J dropped 8; count of bases not matched to a gene: 10. Germline CDR1 MRHNA, CDR2 SNTAGT. CDR3 region: CASSDSSSSGSPYEQFF. CDR3 sequence (DNA): TGTGCCAGCAGTGACTCGAGTTCTAGCGGGAGCCCCTATGAGCAGTTCTTC.

V usage is TRBV7-2 and J usage is TRBJ1-3; possible D gene TRBD1, 5 bases. CDR1 is SGHTA and CDR2 is FQGNSA in the germline V gene. The V and J ends lost 4 bases and 2 bases respectively, with 18 bases between them. The CDR3 extends over 17 amino acids. CDR3 nucleotides: TGTGCCAGCAGCTCGCGTGGTTGGGGGGGTGCTGGAAACACCATATATTTT. Amino acids: CASSSRGWGGAGNTIYF. Together with reference TRBV7-2 and TRBJ1-3, the CDR3 gives the full variable domain: GAGVSQSPSNKVTEKGKDVELRCDPISGHTALYWYRQSLGQGLEFLIYFQGNSAPDKSGLPSDRFSAERTGGSVSTLTIQRTQQEDSAVYLCASSSRGWGGAGNTIYFGEGSWLTVV.

The chain joins TRBV6-5 to TRBJ1-1; TRBD1 matches 7 bases. CDR1 and CDR2 from the germline V gene are MNHEY and SVGAGI. Trimming removed 6 bases from V and 2 bases from J; junction bases left unmatched: 6. This CDR3 region has 14 residues. This CDR3 is CASRAGGGNTEAFF. The DNA of the CDR3 is TGTGCCAGCAGGGCAGGGGGGGGAAACACTGAAGCTTTCTTT.

In the case of this clone: This specimen includes other DNA sequences encoding the same CDR3. J is TRBJ2-5 and V is TRBV7-6; no clear D. V lost 0 bases and J 1 base, leaving 3 bases between the germline ends. This CDR3 comprises 13 residues. The germline V gene encodes CDR1 SGHVS and CDR2 FNYEAQ. The CDR3 nucleotides are TGTGCCAGCAGCTTAGCGCGCCAAGAGACCCAGTACTTC. Translation gives CASSLARQETQYF.

The chain uses TRBV14 and TRBJ2-7; D is perhaps TRBD2 (6 bases). The CDR3 length is 14 residues. The germline gives CDR1 SGHDN, CDR2 FVKESK. V lost 1 base and J lost 11, with 18 bases in between. The CDR3 DNA reads TGTGCCAGCAGCCAAGCCCGGATGGGGGGAGGAAAGTACTTC. Translation gives CASSQARMGGGKYF. Based on the CDR3 plus reference TRBV14 and TRBJ2-7, the full variable domain is EAGVTQFPSHSVIEKGQTVTLRCDPISGHDNLYWYRRVMGKEIKFLLHFVKESKQDESGMPNNRFLAERTGGTYSTLKVQPAELEDSGVYFCASSQARMGGGKYFGPGTRLTVT.

The gene calls are TRBV6-1 and TRBJ1-3; a possible D gene is TRBD1 (5 bases). V was clipped by 4 bases and J by 0 bases, with 10 bases between them. Germline values: CDR1 MNHNS, CDR2 SASEGT. The CDR3 has 15 residues. The CDR3 DNA reads TGTGCCAGCAGTGCGACAGTAAGCTCTGGAAACACCATATATTTT. This encodes CASSATVSSGNTIYF.

V gene TRBV18 combines with J gene TRBJ2-1; weak D call: TRBD1 (7 bases). This CDR3 region has 14 residues. Germline V gene lookup returns CDR1 KGHSH and CDR2 LQKENI. V was trimmed by 3 bases and J by 5 bases, leaving 11 bases between them. The CDR3 protein is CASSPSRGDNEQFF. The DNA for the CDR3 is TGTGCCAGCTCACCTTCCAGGGGGGACAATGAGCAGTTCTTC. The full variable domain, rest sourced from reference TRBV18 and TRBJ2-1, is NAGVMQNPRHLVRRRGQEARLRCSPMKGHSHVYWYRQLPEEGLKFMVYLQKENIIDESGMPKERFSAEFPKEGPSILRIQQVVRGDSAAYFCASSPSRGDNEQFFGPGTRLTVL.

For this clone: Germline is not matched at one junction end, which may reflect a read error. The V gene is TRBV2, the J gene TRBJ2-3; 8 bases are shared with TRBD2. Germline-derived CDR1 and CDR2 are SNHLY and FYNNEI. This CDR3 region has 12 residues. The CDR3: CASSLAGDTQYF. DNA for the CDR3: TGTGCAAGCAGCCTAGCGGGAGATACGCAGTATTTT.

This clone was counted ten times or more. The chain carries TRBV18 and TRBJ2-7; 7 nucleotides align to TRBD2. After removal of 6 bases from V and 5 bases from J, the junction contained 10 bases not matched to a gene. Per the germline V gene, CDR1 is KGHSH and CDR2 is LQKENI. CDR3 length equals 14 residues. CDR3 residues: CASSVGRAADEQYF. DNA of the CDR3: TGTGCCAGCTCGGTGGGGAGGGCCGCCGACGAGCAGTACTTC. The full variable domain, in which reference TRBV18 and TRBJ2-7 provide the parts outside the CDR3, is NAGVMQNPRHLVRRRGQEARLRCSPMKGHSHVYWYRQLPEEGLKFMVYLQKENIIDESGMPKERFSAEFPKEGPSILRIQQVVRGDSAAYFCASSVGRAADEQYFGPGTRLTVT.

The rearrangement links TRBV4-3 to TRBJ2-1; D call uncertain. Between the trimmed V and J ends, which lost 0 bases and 5 bases, there was a span of 5 bases. CDR3 length equals 13 residues. Germline V CDR1 and CDR2: LGHNA, YSLEER. CDR3 DNA: TGCGCCAGCAGCCAAGACAGAGACAATGAGCAGTTCTTC. It encodes CASSQDRDNEQFF.

This sequence joins TRBV4-2 and TRBJ1-2, with no clear D. Germline lookup yields CDR1 LGHNA and CDR2 YNFKEQ. There are 17 residues in the CDR3. Between the trimmed V and J ends, which lost 0 bases and 1 base, there was a span of 15 bases. The CDR3 loop is CASSQDRSFPSNYGYTF. The CDR3 nucleotides read TGTGCCAGCAGCCAAGATCGAAGCTTCCCTAGTAACTATGGCTACACCTTC.

As concerns this clone: Different DNA sequences within this sample yield the same CDR3. The chain recombines TRBV6-1 with TRBJ1-5; D may be TRBD1 (6 bases). The V end was cut by 5 bases, the J end by 4 bases, with 15 bases between. The CDR3 extends over 15 amino acids. In germline, CDR1 is MNHNS, CDR2 SASEGT. In DNA, the CDR3 is TGTGCCAGCAGTCCTAGTGGGGGGCGAAATCAGCCCCAGCATTTT. This encodes CASSPSGGRNQPQHF.

CDR3 residues: CASSLGGARKTGTDTQYF. For the CDR3, the DNA is TGTGCCAGCAGCTTAGGGGGGGCAAGAAAAACCGGCACAGATACGCAGTATTTT. This chain links TRBV7-6 with TRBJ2-3; D assignment may be TRBD1 or TRBD2 (6 bases each). This CDR3 spans 18 amino acids. Germline V gene sequence: CDR1 SGHVS, CDR2 FNYEAQ. Trimming removed 1 base at V and 1 base at J, with 18 bases between.

The chain links TRBV27 to TRBJ2-7; no reliable D call. Germline loops: CDR1 MNHEY, CDR2 SMNVEV (reference sequence). Deletions cut 6 bases from V and 6 bases from J, with 12 bases between. The CDR3 spans 12 residues. CDR3 DNA: TGTGCCAGCAGCCCCAAGGGCGGCGAGCAGTACTTC. This translates into CASSPKGGEQYF.

The CDR3 reads CATNKETKNIQYF. The DNA for the CDR3 is TGTGCCACGAATAAGGAGACCAAAAACATTCAGTACTTC. The chain employs TRBV2 and TRBJ2-4; D not certain. This CDR3 is built from 13 residues. Germline V lookup: CDR1 SNHLY, CDR2 FYNNEI. V was pared by 10 bases and J by 2 bases, with 12 bases between. The entire variable domain, with the rest obtained from reference TRBV2 and TRBJ2-4, is as follows: EPEVTQTPSHQVTQMGQEVILRCVPISNHLYFYWYRQILGQKVEFLVSFYNNEISEKSEIFDDQFSVERPDGSNFTLKIRSTKLEDSAMYFCATNKETKNIQYFGAGTRLSVL.

This clone occurred a few times. The chain links TRBV2 to TRBJ2-7; 11 positions agree with TRBD2. Germline CDR1 reads SNHLY; CDR2 reads FYNNEI. CDR3 length: 15 residues. Trimming cost V 6 bases and J 3 bases; bases outside gene matches: 7. The CDR3 sequence: CASSPGLADYYEQYF. The CDR3 bases are TGTGCCAGCAGCCCGGGACTAGCGGATTACTACGAGCAGTACTTC.